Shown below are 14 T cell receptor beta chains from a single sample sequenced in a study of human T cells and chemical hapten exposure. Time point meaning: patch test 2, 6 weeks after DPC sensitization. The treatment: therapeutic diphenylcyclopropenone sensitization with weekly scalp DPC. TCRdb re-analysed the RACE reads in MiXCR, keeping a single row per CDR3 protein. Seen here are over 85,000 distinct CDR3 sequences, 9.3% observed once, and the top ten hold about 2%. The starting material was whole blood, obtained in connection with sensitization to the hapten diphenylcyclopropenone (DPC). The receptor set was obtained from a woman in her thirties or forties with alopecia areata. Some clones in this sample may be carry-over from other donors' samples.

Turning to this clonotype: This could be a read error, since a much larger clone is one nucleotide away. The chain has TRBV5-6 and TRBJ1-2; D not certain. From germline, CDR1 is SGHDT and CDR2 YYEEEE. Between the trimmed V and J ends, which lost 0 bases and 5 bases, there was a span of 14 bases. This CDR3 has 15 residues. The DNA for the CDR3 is TGTGCCAGCAGCTTGGGGGGTCCGTTACAGTATGGCTACACCTTC. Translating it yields CASSLGGPLQYGYTF. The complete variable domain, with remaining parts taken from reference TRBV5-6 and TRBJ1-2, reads DAGVTQSPTHLIKTRGQQVTLRCSPKSGHDTVSWYQQALGQGPQFIFQYYEEEERQRGNFPDRFSGHQFPNYSSELNVNALLLGDSALYLCASSLGGPLQYGYTFGSGTRLTVV.

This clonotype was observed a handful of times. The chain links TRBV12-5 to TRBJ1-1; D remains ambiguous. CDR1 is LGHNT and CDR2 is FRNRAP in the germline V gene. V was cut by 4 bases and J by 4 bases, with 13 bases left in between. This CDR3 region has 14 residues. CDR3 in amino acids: CASGSRMSGTEAFF. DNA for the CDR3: TGTGCTAGTGGTTCGCGGATGAGCGGCACTGAAGCTTTCTTT.

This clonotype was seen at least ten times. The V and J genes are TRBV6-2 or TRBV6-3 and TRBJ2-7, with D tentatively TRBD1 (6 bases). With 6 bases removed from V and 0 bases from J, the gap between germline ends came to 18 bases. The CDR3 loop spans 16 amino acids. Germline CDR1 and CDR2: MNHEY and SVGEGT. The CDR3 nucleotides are TGTGCCAGCAGCCCCCACCGGGACACTTTCTCCTACGAGCAGTACTTC. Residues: CASSPHRDTFSYEQYF.

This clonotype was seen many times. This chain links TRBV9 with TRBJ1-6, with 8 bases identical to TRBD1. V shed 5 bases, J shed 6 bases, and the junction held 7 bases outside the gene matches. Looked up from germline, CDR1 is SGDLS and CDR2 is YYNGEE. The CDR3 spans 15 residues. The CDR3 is CASSVEGQANSPLHF. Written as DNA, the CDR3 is TGTGCCAGCAGTGTTGAGGGACAGGCTAATTCACCCCTCCACTTT.

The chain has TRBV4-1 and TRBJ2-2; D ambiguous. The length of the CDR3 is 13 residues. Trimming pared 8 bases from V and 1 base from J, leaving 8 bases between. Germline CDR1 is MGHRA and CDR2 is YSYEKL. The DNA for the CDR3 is TGCGCCAGCCTAGGGATGAACACCGGGGAGCTGTTTTTT. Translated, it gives CASLGMNTGELFF.

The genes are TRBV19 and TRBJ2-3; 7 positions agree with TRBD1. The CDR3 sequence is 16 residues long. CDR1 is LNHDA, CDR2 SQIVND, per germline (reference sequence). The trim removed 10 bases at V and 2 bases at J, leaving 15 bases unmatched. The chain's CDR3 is CATEKGANRATDTQYF. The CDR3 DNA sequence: TGTGCCACCGAAAAGGGGGCTAACCGAGCCACAGATACGCAGTATTTT. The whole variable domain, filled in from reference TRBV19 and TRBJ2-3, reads DGGITQSPKYLFRKEGQNVTLSCEQNLNHDAMYWYRQDPGQGLRLIYYSQIVNDFQKGDIAEGYSVSREKKESFPLTVTSAQKNPTAFYLCATEKGANRATDTQYFGPGTRLTVL.

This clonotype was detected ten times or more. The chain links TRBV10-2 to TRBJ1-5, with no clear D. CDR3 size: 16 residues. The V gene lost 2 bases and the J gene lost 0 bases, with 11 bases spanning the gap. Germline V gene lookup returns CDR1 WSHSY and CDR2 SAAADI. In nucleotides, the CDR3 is TGCGCCAGCAGTGAGGTTCCACAAGGTAGCAATCAGCCCCAGCATTTT. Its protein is CASSEVPQGSNQPQHF.

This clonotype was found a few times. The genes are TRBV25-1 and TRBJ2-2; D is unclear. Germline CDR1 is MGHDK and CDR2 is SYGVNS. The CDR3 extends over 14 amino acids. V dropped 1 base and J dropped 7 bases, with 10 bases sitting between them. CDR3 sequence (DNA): TGTGCCAGCAGTGAATTTCAGAACCGCGGGGAGCTGTTTTTT. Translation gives CASSEFQNRGELFF. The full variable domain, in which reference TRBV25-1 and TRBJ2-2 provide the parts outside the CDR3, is EADIYQTPRYLVIGTGKKITLECSQTMGHDKMYWYQQDPGMELHLIHYSYGVNSTEKGDLSSESTVSRIRTEHFPLTLESARPSHTSQYLCASSEFQNRGELFFGEGSRLTVL.

In DNA form, the CDR3 reads TGTGCCAGCTCACCTTCGACTAGCGGGACCGTCACAGATACGCAGTATTTT. It translates to CASSPSTSGTVTDTQYF. The V gene is TRBV18, the J gene TRBJ2-3, with 11 bases that match TRBD2. With 3 bases clipped from V and 2 bases from J, the junction kept 7 bases outside the gene matches. Germline-derived CDR1 and CDR2 are KGHSH and LQKENI. The CDR3 extends over 17 amino acids.

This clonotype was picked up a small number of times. The CDR3 bases are TGTGCCAGCAGCTCCGGGAACAGGCTTTCTTCAGATACGCAGTATTTT. Translation gives CASSSGNRLSSDTQYF. This chain joins TRBV7-2 and TRBJ2-3; D is possibly TRBD1 or TRBD2 (5 bases each). From germline, CDR1 is SGHTA and CDR2 FQGNSA. CDR3 length: 16 amino acids. Trimming took 4 bases from V and 4 from J, leaving 18 bases between them.

CDR3 sequence (DNA): TGCAGTGGGAAAGGGAGCGAGACCCAGTACTTC. This encodes CSGKGSETQYF. The J gene is TRBJ2-5, the V gene TRBV20-1; the D gene is possibly TRBD2 (5 bases). Trimming removed 7 bases from V and 5 bases from J, with 11 bases in between. The CDR3 is 11 residues long. The germline CDR1 and CDR2 sequences are DFQATT and SNEGSKA (reference sequence).

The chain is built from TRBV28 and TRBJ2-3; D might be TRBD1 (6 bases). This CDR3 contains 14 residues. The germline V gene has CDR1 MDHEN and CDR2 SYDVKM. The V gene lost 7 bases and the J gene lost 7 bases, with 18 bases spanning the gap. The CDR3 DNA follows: TGTGCCAGCAAGCGGACAGCTCCCCACTATACGCAGTATTTT. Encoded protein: CASKRTAPHYTQYF.

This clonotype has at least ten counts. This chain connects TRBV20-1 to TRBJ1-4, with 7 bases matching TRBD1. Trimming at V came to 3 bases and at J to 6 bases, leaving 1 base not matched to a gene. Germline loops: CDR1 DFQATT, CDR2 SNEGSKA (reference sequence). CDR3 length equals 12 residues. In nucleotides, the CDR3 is TGCAGTGCTAGCGGGACAGATGAAAAACTGTTTTTT. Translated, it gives CSASGTDEKLFF.

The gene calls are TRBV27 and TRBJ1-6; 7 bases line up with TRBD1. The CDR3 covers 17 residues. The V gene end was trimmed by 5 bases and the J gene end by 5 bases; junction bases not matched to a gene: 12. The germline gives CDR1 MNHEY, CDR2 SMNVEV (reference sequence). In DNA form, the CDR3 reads TGTGCCAGCAGTAACAGGGGAGGGGGCATGAATAATTCACCCCTCCACTTT. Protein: CASSNRGGGMNNSPLHF.